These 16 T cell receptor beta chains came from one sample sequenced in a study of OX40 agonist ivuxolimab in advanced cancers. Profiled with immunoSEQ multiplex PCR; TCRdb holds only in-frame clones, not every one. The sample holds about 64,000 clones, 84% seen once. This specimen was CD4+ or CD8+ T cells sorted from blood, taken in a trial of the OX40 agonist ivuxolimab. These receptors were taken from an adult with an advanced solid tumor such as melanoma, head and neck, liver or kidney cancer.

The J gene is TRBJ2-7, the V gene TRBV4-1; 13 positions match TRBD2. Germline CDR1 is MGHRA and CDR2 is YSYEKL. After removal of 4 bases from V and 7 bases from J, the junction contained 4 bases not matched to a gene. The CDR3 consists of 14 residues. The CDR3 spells CASSRGLAGVEQYF. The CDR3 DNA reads TGCGCCAGCAGCCGAGGACTAGCGGGAGTTGAGCAGTACTTC.

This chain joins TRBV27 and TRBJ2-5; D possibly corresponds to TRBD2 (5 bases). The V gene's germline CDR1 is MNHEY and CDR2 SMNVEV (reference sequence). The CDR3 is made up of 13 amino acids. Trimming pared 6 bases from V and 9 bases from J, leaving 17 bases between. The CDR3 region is CASRLDPNGAQYF. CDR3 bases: TGTGCCAGCAGACTTGATCCAAACGGGGCCCAGTACTTC.

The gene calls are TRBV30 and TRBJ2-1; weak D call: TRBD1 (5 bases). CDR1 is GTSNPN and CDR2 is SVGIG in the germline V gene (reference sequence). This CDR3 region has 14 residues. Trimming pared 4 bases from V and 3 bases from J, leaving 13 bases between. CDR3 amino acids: CAWKSRVNYNEQFF. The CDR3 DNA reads TGTGCCTGGAAGAGCAGGGTTAACTACAATGAGCAGTTCTTC.

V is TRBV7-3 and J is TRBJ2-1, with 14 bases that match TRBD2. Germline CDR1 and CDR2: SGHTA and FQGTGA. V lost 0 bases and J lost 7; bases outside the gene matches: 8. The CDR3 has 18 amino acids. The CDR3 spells CASSLTVTSGRAGNEQFF. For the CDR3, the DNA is TGTGCCAGCAGCTTAACCGTGACTAGCGGGAGGGCCGGGAATGAGCAGTTCTTC. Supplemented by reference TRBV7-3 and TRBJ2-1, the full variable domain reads GAGVSQTPSNKVTEKGKYVELRCDPISGHTALYWYRQSLGQGPEFLIYFQGTGAADDSGLPNDRFFAVRPEGSVSTLKIQRTERGDSAVYLCASSLTVTSGRAGNEQFFGPGTRLTVL.

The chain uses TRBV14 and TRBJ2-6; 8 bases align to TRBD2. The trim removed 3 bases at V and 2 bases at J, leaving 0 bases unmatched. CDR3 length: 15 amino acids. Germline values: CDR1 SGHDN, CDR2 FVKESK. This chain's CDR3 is CASSHGGAGANVLTF. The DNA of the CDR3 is TGTGCCAGCAGCCACGGGGGGGCTGGGGCCAACGTCCTGACTTTC.

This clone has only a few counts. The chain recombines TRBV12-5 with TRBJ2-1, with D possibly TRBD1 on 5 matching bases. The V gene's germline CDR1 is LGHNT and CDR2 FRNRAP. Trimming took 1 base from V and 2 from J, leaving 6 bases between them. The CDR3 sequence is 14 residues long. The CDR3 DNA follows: TGTGCTAGTGGTTTGGGGGGCGCCTACAATGAGCAGTTCTTC. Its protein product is CASGLGGAYNEQFF.

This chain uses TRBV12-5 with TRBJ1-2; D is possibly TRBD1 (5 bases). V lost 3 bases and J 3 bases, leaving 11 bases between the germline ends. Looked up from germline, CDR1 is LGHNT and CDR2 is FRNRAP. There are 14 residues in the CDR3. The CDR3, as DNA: TGTGCTAGTGGTTTAGGGACGGGATACTATGGCTACACCTTC. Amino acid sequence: CASGLGTGYYGYTF.

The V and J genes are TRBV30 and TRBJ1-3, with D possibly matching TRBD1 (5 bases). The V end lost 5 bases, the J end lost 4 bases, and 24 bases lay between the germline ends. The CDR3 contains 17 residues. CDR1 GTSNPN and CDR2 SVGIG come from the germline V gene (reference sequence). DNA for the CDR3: TGTGCCTGGGTCGGGACCTCTCGTCCCCTCTCAGGAAACACCATATATTTT. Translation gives CAWVGTSRPLSGNTIYF.

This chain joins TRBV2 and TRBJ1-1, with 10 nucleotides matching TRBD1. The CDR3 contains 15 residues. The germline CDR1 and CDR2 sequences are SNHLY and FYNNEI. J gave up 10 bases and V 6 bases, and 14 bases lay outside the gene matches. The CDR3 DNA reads TGTGCCAGCAGCGATGCCGGGACAGGGGCCCTTGGAGCTTTCTTT. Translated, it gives CASSDAGTGALGAFF. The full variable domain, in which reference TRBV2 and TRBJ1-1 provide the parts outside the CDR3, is EPEVTQTPSHQVTQMGQEVILRCVPISNHLYFYWYRQILGQKVEFLVSFYNNEISEKSEIFDDQFSVERPDGSNFTLKIRSTKLEDSAMYFCASSDAGTGALGAFFGQGTRLTVV.

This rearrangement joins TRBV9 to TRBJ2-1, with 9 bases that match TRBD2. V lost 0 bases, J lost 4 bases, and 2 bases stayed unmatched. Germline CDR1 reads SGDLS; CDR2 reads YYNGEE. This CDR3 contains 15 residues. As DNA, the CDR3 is TGTGCCAGCAGCGTAGAGGCGGGGGGGTACAATGAGCAGTTCTTC. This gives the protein CASSVEAGGYNEQFF.

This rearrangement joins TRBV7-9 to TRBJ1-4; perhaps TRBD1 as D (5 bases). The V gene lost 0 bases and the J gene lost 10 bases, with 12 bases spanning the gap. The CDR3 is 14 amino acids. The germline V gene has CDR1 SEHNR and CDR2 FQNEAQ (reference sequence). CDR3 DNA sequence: TGTGCCAGCAGCTTAGCCAGATGGGGGGGAAAACTGTTTTTT. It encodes CASSLARWGGKLFF.

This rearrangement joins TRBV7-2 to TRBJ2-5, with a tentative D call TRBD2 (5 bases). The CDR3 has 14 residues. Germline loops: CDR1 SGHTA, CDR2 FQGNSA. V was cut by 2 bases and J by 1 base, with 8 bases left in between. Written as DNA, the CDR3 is TGTGCCAGCAGCTTAAGACTAAGCCAAGAGACCCAGTACTTC. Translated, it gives CASSLRLSQETQYF.

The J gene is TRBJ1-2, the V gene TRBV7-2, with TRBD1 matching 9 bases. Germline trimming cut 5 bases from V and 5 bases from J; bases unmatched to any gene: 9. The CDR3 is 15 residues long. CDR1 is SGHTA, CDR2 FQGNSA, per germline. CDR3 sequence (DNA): TGTGCCAGCAGCCCCACCCCGGGACAGGGTTATGGCTACACCTTC. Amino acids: CASSPTPGQGYGYTF.

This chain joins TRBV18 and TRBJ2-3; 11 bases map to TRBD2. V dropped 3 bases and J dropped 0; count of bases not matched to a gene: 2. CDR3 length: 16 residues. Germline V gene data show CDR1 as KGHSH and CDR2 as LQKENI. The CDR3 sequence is CASSPTSGISTDTQYF. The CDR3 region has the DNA TGTGCCAGCTCACCGACTAGCGGGATTAGCACAGATACGCAGTATTTT.

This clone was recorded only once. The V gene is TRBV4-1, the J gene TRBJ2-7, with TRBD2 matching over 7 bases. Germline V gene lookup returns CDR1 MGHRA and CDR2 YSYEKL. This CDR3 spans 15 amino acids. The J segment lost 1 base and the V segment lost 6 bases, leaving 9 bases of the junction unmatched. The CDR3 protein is CASSPGGGRSYEQYF. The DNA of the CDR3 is TGCGCCAGCAGTCCGGGAGGCGGACGGTCCTACGAGCAGTACTTC.

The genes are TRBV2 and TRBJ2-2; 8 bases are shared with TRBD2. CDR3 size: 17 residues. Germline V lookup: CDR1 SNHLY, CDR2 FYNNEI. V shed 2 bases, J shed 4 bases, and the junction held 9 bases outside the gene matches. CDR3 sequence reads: CASSEMTGGPGTGELFF. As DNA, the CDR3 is TGTGCCAGCAGTGAAATGACGGGAGGGCCCGGCACCGGGGAGCTGTTTTTT. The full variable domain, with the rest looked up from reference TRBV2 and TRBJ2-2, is EPEVTQTPSHQVTQMGQEVILRCVPISNHLYFYWYRQILGQKVEFLVSFYNNEISEKSEIFDDQFSVERPDGSNFTLKIRSTKLEDSAMYFCASSEMTGGPGTGELFFGEGSRLTVL.